Reported below is one T cell receptor (beta chain). This sample is part of a study of blood T cell repertoires in COVID-19. The wider study: Italy, Spain and the United States were the sources of the convalescent and acute COVID-19 samples. The analysed material was cDNA or gDNA that came from T cells, B-cell-depleted T cells, or PBMCs.

Trimming cost V 4 bases and J 1 base; bases outside gene matches: 4. CDR3 length equals 14 residues. CDR1 and CDR2 from the germline V gene are SGHNT and YYREEE (reference sequence). Original methodology: Nucleated cell counts were estimated from reference gene primer amplification. Using immunoSEQ multiplex PCR, the repertoire was profiled, and TCRdb retains in-frame clones only, with some absent. The D gene and trimming were derived from the DNA, and the V and J assignments and clone size from that table. The sample has about 120,000 clones, around 86% seen once. The chain combines TRBV5-4 with TRBJ2-5; TRBD1 matches 7 bases. This receptor was identified in an elderly man with active or convalescent COVID-19. Sequencing was performed on peripheral blood. The CDR3 DNA follows: TGTGCCAGCAGCCTCGGGACAGCCCAAGAGACCCAGTACTTC. Translated: CASSLGTAQETQYF.